The clone carrying this TCR beta chain was observed a handful of times. This sample was taken from a study of human T cells and chemical hapten exposure. Background on the study: Among samples, TCR yields varied mainly because of small differences in pooled library volume.

Germline CDR1 SEHNR, CDR2 FQNEAQ (reference sequence). Trimming stripped 5 bases from V and 0 bases from J, with 12 bases between. CDR3 length: 15 amino acids. This sample's time point: healthy volunteer bleed at 2 weeks. The template was total RNA from unfractionated whole blood. Separate cDNA molecules received unique molecular identifiers, which the library attached to them. As originally analysed: Sampled TCR counts reached a median of roughly 98,000 per sample, with values ranging from 23,224 to 690,600. One entry per CDR3 protein, called by TCRdb with MiXCR from the RACE reads. TCRdb's processing, not the study's, gives the V and J calls here. The sample has 85,000 to 95,000 distinct CDR3 sequences, approximately 9% seen once.

Specimen: whole blood. V usage is TRBV7-9 and J usage is TRBJ2-3; perhaps TRBD2 as D (6 bases). This receptor was taken from a female donor in good health. Some clones in this sample may be carry-over from other donors' samples. This CDR3 is CASSAGLISTDTQYF. DNA for the CDR3: TGTGCCAGCAGCGCCGGACTAATTAGCACAGATACGCAGTATTTT.